Given below is one TCR beta chain in context. Its matching antigen is unknown. A much larger clone differs by one base, so this may be a read error. From the reads, TCRdb called clonotypes with MiXCR, one entry per CDR3 protein. This sample has fewer than 350,000 distinct CDR3 sequences, with roughly a sixth found just once. This specimen comes from a study of T cell repertoires in cytomegalovirus infection. For the study at large: Both CMV infection and a matching HLA type were indicated by public TCR beta signatures.

Regarding the study as a whole: Within the response measured ex vivo, HLA-C-restricted CMV-specific TCR beta clonotypes were dominant. Using cumulative public TCR beta family frequency, the authors identified those who carried CMV together with the relevant HLA.

The sequence came from a human donor in good health (CMV status not recorded). Some clones in this sample may be carry-over from other donors' samples. What was sequenced was PBMCs.

CDR3 sequence: CASSRRTINTEAFF. The CDR3 nucleotides read TGTGCCAGCAGCCGCCGCACAATAAACACTGAAGCTTTCTTT. This chain joins TRBV12-3 or TRBV12-4 and TRBJ1-1, with no clear D. This CDR3 comprises 14 residues. V dropped 6 bases and J dropped 2 bases, with 13 bases sitting between them.